What follows are 27 T cell receptor beta chains derived from one specimen sequenced in a study of blood T cells in healthy people across ages. A second PCR of roughly 7 to 11 cycles used a sample-barcoded 5' primer and a J-beta primer mix. TCRdb re-called the 5' RACE reads through MiXCR, storing one row per CDR3 protein. This table holds under 750,000 distinct CDR3 sequences, around 48% found once. Sequencing input: blood. The receptors were gathered from an elderly man in good health.

CDR3 bases: TGTGCCACCAGCAGAGATCTTGGACCTGGGCGAGGCTACACCTTC. Translated: CATSRDLGPGRGYTF. This chain links TRBV15 with TRBJ1-2; D gene ambiguous. Deletions cut 0 bases from V and 8 bases from J, with 16 bases between. The CDR3 sequence is 15 residues long. The germline gives CDR1 LNHNV, CDR2 YYDKDF (reference sequence).

The V gene is TRBV10-3, the J gene TRBJ2-3; 12 positions match TRBD2. Trimming cost V 10 bases and J 1 base; bases outside gene matches: 15. This CDR3 spans 18 amino acids. Germline CDR1 reads ENHRY; CDR2 reads SYGVKD. The CDR3 loop reads CATKTSGGPGRGTDTQYF. The DNA for the CDR3 is TGTGCCACTAAGACTAGCGGGGGCCCGGGGCGCGGCACAGATACGCAGTATTTT.

This clonotype was seen at least ten times. The rearrangement links TRBV6-6 to TRBJ2-1; D perhaps matches TRBD1 (5 bases). Germline V lookup: CDR1 MNHNY, CDR2 SVGAGI (reference sequence). The V end lost 0 bases, the J end lost 6 bases, and 15 bases lay between the germline ends. The CDR3 spans 16 residues. The CDR3 sequence is CASSYSRRGFRNEQFF. The CDR3 DNA follows: TGTGCCAGCAGTTACTCGAGAAGGGGATTTCGCAATGAGCAGTTCTTC.

On this clonotype: This may arise from a read error, as a much more abundant clone is one base away. This chain uses TRBV6-5 with TRBJ2-7; D is possibly TRBD2 (5 bases). Germline CDR1 and CDR2: MNHEY and SVGAGI. The CDR3 extends over 12 amino acids. As DNA, the CDR3 is TGTGCCAGCAATTACTATACGGGGGAGCAGTACTTC. It specifies CASNYYTGEQYF.

Notes on this clonotype: Its ends do not fully match the called genes, so a read error is possible. This sequence joins TRBV20-1 and TRBJ2-1; D tentatively reads TRBD1 or TRBD2 (5 bases each). CDR3 length equals 16 residues. Germline V lookup: CDR1 DFQATT, CDR2 SNEGSKA (reference sequence). The CDR3 loop reads CSARAGAGSLYNKQFF. CDR3 nucleotides: TGCAGTGCTAGAGCCGGGGCAGGGTCCTTATACAATAAGCAGTTCTTC.

The V gene is TRBV2, the J gene TRBJ1-1; 7 positions agree with TRBD1. The CDR3 totals 13 residues. Germline lookup yields CDR1 SNHLY and CDR2 FYNNEI. V was clipped by 6 bases and J by 4 bases; unmatched bases: 5. The CDR3 loop is CASSVRGATEAFF. DNA for the CDR3: TGTGCCAGCAGCGTCAGGGGGGCCACTGAAGCTTTCTTT.

Points on this clonotype: A read error is possible here, since a much larger clone lies one base away. The chain recombines TRBV10-3 with TRBJ2-1, with a weak D call TRBD1 (6 bases). The DNA end favors TRBJ2-7, so the J call may be wrong. In germline, CDR1 is ENHRY, CDR2 SYGVKD. The CDR3 loop spans 15 amino acids. The CDR3 sequence is CAISNPTGSYNEQYF. DNA for the CDR3: TGTGCCATCAGTAATCCGACAGGATCCTACAATGAGCAGTACTTC.

This chain joins TRBV7-2 and TRBJ2-7; D remains unclear. V was shortened by 1 base and J by 2 bases, with 12 bases between the two germline ends. Germline V CDR1 and CDR2: SGHTA, FQGNSA. The CDR3 is 15 residues long. CDR3 DNA sequence: TGTGCCAGCAGCTTAGTTGGCAGAAGTACCTACGAGCAGTACTTC. It encodes CASSLVGRSTYEQYF.

The chain carries TRBV28 and TRBJ1-2, with D possibly being TRBD1 (5 bases). This CDR3 has 12 residues. Germline CDR1 and CDR2: MDHEN and SYDVKM. The germline V and J ends were trimmed by 6 bases and 8 bases, with 13 bases remaining between them. CDR3 sequence: CASSSGESGYTF. DNA of the CDR3: TGTGCCAGCAGCTCGGGGGAATCCGGCTACACCTTC.

The chain couples TRBV25-1 to TRBJ1-1; no reliable D call. Germline-derived CDR1 and CDR2 are MGHDK and SYGVNS. This CDR3 contains 14 residues. V was shortened by 5 bases and J by 3 bases, with 13 bases between the two germline ends. Written as DNA, the CDR3 is TGTGCCAGCAGTCCGAATCTCCCGGACACTGAAGCTTTCTTT. It codes for CASSPNLPDTEAFF. The full variable domain, rest sourced from reference TRBV25-1 and TRBJ1-1, is EADIYQTPRYLVIGTGKKITLECSQTMGHDKMYWYQQDPGMELHLIHYSYGVNSTEKGDLSSESTVSRIRTEHFPLTLESARPSHTSQYLCASSPNLPDTEAFFGQGTRLTVV.

The rearrangement joins TRBV27 to TRBJ2-3, with D possibly TRBD2 on 6 matching bases. CDR1 MNHEY and CDR2 SMNVEV come from the germline V gene (reference sequence). Deletions cut 2 bases from V and 3 bases from J, with 18 bases between. The CDR3 has 17 amino acids. The CDR3 loop reads CASSLDRSIRETDTQYF. In DNA form, the CDR3 reads TGTGCCAGCAGTTTAGACCGCAGCATTCGGGAGACAGATACGCAGTATTTT.

Many counts were recorded for this clonotype. This chain connects TRBV6-5 to TRBJ1-5; 9 bases match TRBD1. Trimming removed 5 bases from V and 4 bases from J; junction bases left unmatched: 3. The CDR3 extends over 14 amino acids. The germline gives CDR1 MNHEY, CDR2 SVGAGI. The CDR3: CASSTGQGNQPQHF. The DNA for the CDR3 is TGTGCCAGCAGTACCGGACAGGGGAATCAGCCCCAGCATTTT.

The gene calls are TRBV7-3 and TRBJ2-1, with D hard to call. V was shortened by 5 bases and J by 7 bases, with 12 bases between the two germline ends. The CDR3 totals 13 residues. Germline V CDR1 and CDR2: SGHTA, FQGTGA. The CDR3 bases are TGTGCCAGCAGCCCCCCGTTGGGGAATGAGCAGTTCTTC. Protein product: CASSPPLGNEQFF.

The V call is TRBV29-1, the J call TRBJ2-5; TRBD2 matches 13 bases. Trimming took 6 bases from V and 11 from J; bases not matched to a gene: 18. The CDR3 has 16 amino acids. Germline V CDR1 and CDR2: SQVTM, ANQGSEA. The DNA of the CDR3 is TGCAGCGTGAGCGGGACTAGCGGGGAGGGGACGAATGAGCAGTACTTC. Protein product: CSVSGTSGEGTNEQYF.

V usage is TRBV21-1 and J usage is TRBJ2-4. TRBV21-1 is flagged as a pseudogene. The CDR3 is 15 residues long. CDR3 sequence: CASSKGTLAKNIQYF. The DNA for the CDR3 is TGTGCCAGCAGCAAAGGTACTCTAGCCAAAAACATTCAGTACTTC.

This clonotype appeared a few times. The chain links TRBV20-1 to TRBJ2-1; D may be TRBD2 (6 bases). The CDR3 is 14 residues long. Germline values: CDR1 DFQATT, CDR2 SNEGSKA (reference sequence). The ends were cut back, 1 base at V and 8 bases at J, with 15 bases in the middle. CDR3 coding DNA: TGCAGTGCTAGAGGGGGGGTCCGCACCGATGAGCAGTTCTTC. This sequence encodes CSARGGVRTDEQFF.

V gene TRBV27 combines with J gene TRBJ2-1, with D maybe TRBD2 (7 bases). The CDR3 runs 15 residues. The germline gives CDR1 MNHEY, CDR2 SMNVEV (reference sequence). The ends were cut back, 5 bases at V and 10 bases at J, with 21 bases in the middle. The CDR3 region has the DNA TGTGCCAGCAGTAACCCAGGGGAGGGCCGACGGGAGCAGTTCTTC. This encodes CASSNPGEGRREQFF.

The chain has TRBV5-1 and TRBJ1-1; the D gene is possibly TRBD1 (5 bases). Trimming removed 6 bases at V and 0 bases at J, with 12 bases between. Germline V gene data show CDR1 as SGHRS and CDR2 as YFSETQ. CDR3 length: 14 amino acids. The CDR3 spells CASTGRGMNTEAFF. CDR3 in DNA: TGCGCCAGCACGGGACGGGGCATGAACACTGAAGCTTTCTTT.

The gene calls are TRBV7-9 and TRBJ2-7; 10 nucleotides align to TRBD2. The V gene end was trimmed by 1 base and the J gene end by 5 bases; junction bases not matched to a gene: 5. The CDR3 has 15 residues. In germline, CDR1 is SEHNR, CDR2 FQNEAQ (reference sequence). The CDR3 protein is CASSLVLAGMHEQYF. DNA of the CDR3: TGTGCCAGCAGCTTAGTACTAGCGGGAATGCACGAGCAGTACTTC.

The rearrangement links TRBV20-1 to TRBJ2-3; D not certain. The V end lost 1 base, the J end lost 4 bases, and 9 bases lay between the germline ends. Per germline, CDR1 DFQATT and CDR2 SNEGSKA (reference sequence). There are 13 residues in the CDR3. CDR3 bases: TGCAGTGCTAGAGTCCTGGCGGCAGATACGCAGTATTTT. Translated: CSARVLAADTQYF.

Only a few counts were recorded for this clonotype. V and J are TRBV27 and TRBJ1-6, with TRBD1 as a possible D gene (6 bases). V lost 5 bases, J lost 4 bases, and 12 bases lay in between. Germline loops: CDR1 MNHEY, CDR2 SMNVEV (reference sequence). The CDR3 totals 15 residues. The CDR3: CASSPKGVYNSPLHF. CDR3 DNA sequence: TGTGCCAGCAGTCCAAAGGGGGTTTATAATTCACCCCTCCACTTT.

The chain combines TRBV20-1 with TRBJ2-3; 9 bases map to TRBD2. This CDR3 spans 12 amino acids. Trimming removed 6 bases from V and 5 bases from J; junction bases left unmatched: 3. CDR1 and CDR2 from the germline V gene are DFQATT and SNEGSKA (reference sequence). The CDR3 DNA reads TGCAGTGCCCAACTAGCGGGAGATACGCAGTATTTT. This sequence encodes CSAQLAGDTQYF.

V gene TRBV2 combines with J gene TRBJ1-4; D is unclear. The CDR3 extends over 11 amino acids. Germline V CDR1 and CDR2: SNHLY, FYNNEI. V gave up 5 bases and J gave up 7 bases, with 5 bases separating them. CDR3 in DNA: TGTGCCAGCAGTACCACTGAAAAACTGTTTTTT. Amino acid sequence: CASSTTEKLFF.

The gene calls are TRBV18 and TRBJ1-5; maybe TRBD1 (5 bases). With 4 bases removed from V and 1 base from J, the gap between germline ends came to 8 bases. Germline CDR1 and CDR2: KGHSH and LQKENI. This CDR3 spans 14 amino acids. The CDR3 DNA is TGTGCCAGCTCACAATCAGGGAGCAATCAGCCCCAGCATTTT. This codes for CASSQSGSNQPQHF.

The chain joins TRBV11-2 to TRBJ2-7; TRBD1 might be the D (5 bases). CDR3 length equals 13 residues. Per germline, CDR1 SGHAT and CDR2 FQNNGV. Trimming left V 4 bases short and J 5 bases short, with 12 bases between. This CDR3 reads CASSSGYENEQYF. The CDR3 DNA reads TGTGCCAGCAGCTCAGGGTACGAGAACGAGCAGTACTTC.

V gene TRBV11-2 combines with J gene TRBJ2-5; 7 nucleotides line up with TRBD2. The DNA matches TRBJ2-7 better at its end, which makes the J call doubtful. Looked up from germline, CDR1 is SGHAT and CDR2 is FQNNGV. The CDR3 runs to 15 residues. CDR3 loop: CASRASGGGLYEQYF. CDR3 sequence (DNA): TGTGCCAGCAGAGCATCAGGCGGGGGACTCTACGAGCAGTACTTC.

The chain carries TRBV20-1 and TRBJ1-1; tentative D call: TRBD1 (5 bases). V was cut by 1 base and J by 5 bases, with 11 bases left in between. The CDR3 covers 13 residues. Germline V lookup: CDR1 DFQATT, CDR2 SNEGSKA (reference sequence). CDR3 amino acids: CSARVQARTEAFF. The CDR3 region has the DNA TGCAGTGCTAGAGTACAGGCCAGGACTGAAGCTTTCTTT.